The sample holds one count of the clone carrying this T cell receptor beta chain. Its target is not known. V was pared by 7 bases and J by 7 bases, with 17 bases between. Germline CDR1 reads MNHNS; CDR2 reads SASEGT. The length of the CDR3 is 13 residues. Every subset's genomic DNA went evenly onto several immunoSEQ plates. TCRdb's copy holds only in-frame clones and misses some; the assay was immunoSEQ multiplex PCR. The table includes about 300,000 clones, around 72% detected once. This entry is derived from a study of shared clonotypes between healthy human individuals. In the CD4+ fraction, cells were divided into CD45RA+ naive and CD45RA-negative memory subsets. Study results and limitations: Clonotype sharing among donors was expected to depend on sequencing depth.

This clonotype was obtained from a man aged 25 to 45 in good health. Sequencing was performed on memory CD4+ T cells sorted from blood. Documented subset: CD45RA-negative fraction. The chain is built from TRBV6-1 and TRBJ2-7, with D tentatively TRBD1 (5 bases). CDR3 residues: CASILRGQGEQYF. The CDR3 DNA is TGTGCCAGCATCCTAAGGGGTCAGGGAGAGCAGTACTTC.